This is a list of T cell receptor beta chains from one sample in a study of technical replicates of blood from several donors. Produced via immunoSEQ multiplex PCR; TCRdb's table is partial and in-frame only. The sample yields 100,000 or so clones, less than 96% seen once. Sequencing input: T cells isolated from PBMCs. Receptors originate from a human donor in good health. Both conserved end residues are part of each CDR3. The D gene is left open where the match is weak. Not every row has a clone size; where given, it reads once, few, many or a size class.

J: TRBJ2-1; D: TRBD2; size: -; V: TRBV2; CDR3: CASLGASGYNEQFF; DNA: TGTGCCAGTCTTGGGGCTAGCGGATACAATGAGCAGTTCTTC
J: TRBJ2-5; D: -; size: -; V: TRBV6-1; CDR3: CASSEGTVKETQYF; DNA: TGTGCCAGCAGTGAAGGAACAGTTAAAGAGACCCAGTACTTC
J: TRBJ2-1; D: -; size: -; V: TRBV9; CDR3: CASSVEGRGSDEQFF; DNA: TGTGCCAGCAGCGTAGAGGGCAGGGGAAGCGATGAGCAGTTCTTC
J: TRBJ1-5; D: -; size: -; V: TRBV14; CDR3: CASSREQGQPQHF; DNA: TGTGCCAGCAGCCGTGAACAGGGTCAGCCCCAGCATTTT
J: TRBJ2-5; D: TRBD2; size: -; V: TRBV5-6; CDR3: CASSLRLAGGPETQYF; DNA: TGTGCCAGCAGCTTAAGACTAGCGGGAGGGCCAGAGACCCAGTACTTC
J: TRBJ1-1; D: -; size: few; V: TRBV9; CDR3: CASSERTHTEAFF; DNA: TGTGCCAGCAGCGAGAGGACACACACTGAAGCTTTCTTT
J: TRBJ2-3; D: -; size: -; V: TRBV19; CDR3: CASSTLADTQYF; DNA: TGTGCCAGTAGTACCCTAGCGGATACGCAGTATTTT
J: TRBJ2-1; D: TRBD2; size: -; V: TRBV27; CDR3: CASSWTSGSLSEQFF; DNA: TGTGCCAGCAGTTGGACTAGCGGGAGCTTGAGTGAGCAGTTCTTC
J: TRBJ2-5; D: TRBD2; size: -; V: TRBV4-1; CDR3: CASSQVTRGEGLQETQYF; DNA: TGCGCCAGCAGCCAAGTCACTCGCGGGGAGGGCCTCCAAGAGACCCAGTACTTC
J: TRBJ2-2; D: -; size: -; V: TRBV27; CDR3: CASSRRAGELFF; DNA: TGTGCCAGCAGCCGGAGGGCCGGGGAGCTGTTTTTT
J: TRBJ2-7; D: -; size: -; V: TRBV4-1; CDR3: CASSQATSYEQYF; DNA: TGCGCCAGCAGCCAAGCGACATCCTACGAGCAGTACTTC
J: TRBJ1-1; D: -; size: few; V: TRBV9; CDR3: CASSVGGQLNTEAFF; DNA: TGTGCCAGCAGCGTAGGGGGGCAGTTGAACACTGAAGCTTTCTTT